This T cell receptor beta chain was captured by sequencing in a study of human T cells and chemical hapten exposure (dated by TCRdb to about 2021). Regarding the complete study: For sensitization, 2% DPC in acetone was applied to a roughly 2 cm by roughly 2 cm area of upper inner arm skin. Patients additionally received weekly therapeutic DPC doses to the scalp throughout the roughly 24-week study period. Patch testing was done on the upper back using Finn chambers containing 0.01% DPC, and results were scored after 6 days according to International Contact Dermatitis Research Group standards. Alopecia areata with under or over 50% scalp involvement, alopecia totalis and alopecia universalis were represented in the patient cohort, which was mostly female. The libraries were sequenced as a pool, and the TCR yield per sample differed mostly because of small variations in library volumes within the pool. In alopecia patients, the study followed how the peripheral blood TCR repertoire changed in vivo over primary and secondary sensitization to diphenylcyclopropenone (DPC), a hapten. Patient blood was sampled pre-sensitization (week 0) and at 2, 6 and about 24 weeks after DPC sensitization. Approximately 28 alopecia patients provided blood for TCR sequencing at one to four time points (pre-sensitization, 2, 6 and 24 weeks).

Remarks on this clonotype: Which antigen it targets is not known. The input lacks base qualities; no much larger clone sits a single base away.

According to the germline V gene (reference sequence), CDR1 reads LNHNV and CDR2 reads YYDKDF. Including the terminal cysteine and phenylalanine, the CDR3 comprises 12 residues. Kept here is only the CDR3 DNA, which spans 36 bases and is read in frame from base 1. V gives up 1 base and J gives up 9 bases, and the segment between their germline ends measures 9 bases. Findings and caveats that apply to the study as a whole: The number of TCRs above 1 in 1000 frequency did not change with DPC sensitization; there was no evidence of global repertoire structure alterations. After repeated subsampling, changes were observed in the strength of the expansion versus patch-test correlation and in the threshold at which the correlation became significant. Because all patients had alopecia, a presumed autoimmune disease, the immune response of the patients might differ from that of healthy individuals. The number of PT1 expanded TCRs positively correlated with patch test score, significant at thresholds 8, 16 and 32 but not 4. Compared with pre-sensitization or healthy control sets, expanded TCRs formed significantly more large CDR3 similarity clusters, which is consistent with antigen-driven responses.

In the paper's terms, the time point label means: pre-sensitization, week 0. This specimen's treatment or condition label, interpreted: therapeutic diphenylcyclopropenone sensitization with weekly scalp DPC. Blood at each patch-test visit was drawn before the patch test was applied. Patients were considered eligible if aged 18 to 70, diagnosed with alopecia and deemed suitable for DPC therapy, and patients were excluded if pregnant. Total RNA was isolated from unfractionated whole blood collected in Tempus Blood RNA tubes. The library was produced with RACE. TCRdb names NextSeq 500 as the instrument used. During library preparation, unique molecular identifiers were attached to individual cDNA molecules so that TCRs could be counted quantitatively and reproducibly. For every blood RNA sample, sequencing covered both the TCR alpha and TCR beta chains. The source study handled its data this way. A median of approximately 100,000 TCRs per sample was observed, with a range of about 20,000 to 750,000. V, J and CDR3 annotation of the TCR reads was performed with the Decombinator software suite. For the PS versus PT1 abundance plots, all samples were subsampled to the same number of TCRs (28,000). Expanded TCRs were defined as absent before sensitization and observed at least eight times at the 2-week time point. The public reads were reanalyzed by TCRdb: fastp trimming at Q25, MiXCR alignment, in-frame beta chains only. Every entry covers one CDR3 protein and lists the most common genes and DNA from its rows. The V and J calls reflect TCRdb's pipeline rather than the authors' work. The sample table lists around 250,000 distinct CDR3 sequences, approximately 8.6% of them with a count of one. The top ten clones comprise over 2% of the sample.

Sequenced here: whole blood, sampled in connection with sensitization to the hapten diphenylcyclopropenone (DPC). The TCR was taken from a woman aged 40-49 years with alopecia areata. Some clones in this sample may be carry-over from other donors' samples. The sequence links TRBV15 to TRBJ2-5; the D gene assignment is perhaps TRBD1 or TRBD2, with each matching 6 bases. The CDR3 reads as follows: CATSRAGAAQYF. The DNA sequence follows: TGTGCCACCAGCAGAGCGGGGGCGGCCCAGTACTTC.